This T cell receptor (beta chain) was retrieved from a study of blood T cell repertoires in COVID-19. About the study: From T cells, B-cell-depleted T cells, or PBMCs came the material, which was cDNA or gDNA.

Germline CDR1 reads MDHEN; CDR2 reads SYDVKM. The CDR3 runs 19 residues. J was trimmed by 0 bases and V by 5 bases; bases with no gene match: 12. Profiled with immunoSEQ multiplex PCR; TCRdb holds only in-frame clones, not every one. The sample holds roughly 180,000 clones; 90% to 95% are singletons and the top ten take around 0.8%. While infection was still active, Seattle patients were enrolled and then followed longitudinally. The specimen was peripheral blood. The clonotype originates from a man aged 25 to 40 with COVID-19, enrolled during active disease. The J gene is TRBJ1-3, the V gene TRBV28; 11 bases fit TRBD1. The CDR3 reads CASSLWTGGGPSSGNTIYF. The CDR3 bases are TGTGCCAGCAGTCTGTGGACAGGGGGCGGCCCTTCCTCTGGAAACACCATATATTTT.